Reported below is one TCR beta chain. The antigen is undetermined. The CDR3 runs 14 residues. Between the trimmed V and J ends, which lost 2 bases and 6 bases, there was a span of 14 bases. Germline V gene lookup returns CDR1 SGHRS and CDR2 YFSETQ. TCRdb's copy holds only in-frame clones and misses some; the assay was immunoSEQ multiplex PCR. The sample has some 64,000 clones, about 93% seen once. This sample stems from a study of T cells after posttransplantation cyclophosphamide. Study results and limitations: Donor CD8+ memory clones often dominated recipient blood repertoires at later times.

The chain couples TRBV5-1 to TRBJ1-1, with D possibly matching TRBD1 (6 bases). The TCR comes from a woman under 40 in good health and a related stem cell transplant donor. Sequencing was done on a sample of PBMCs. CDR3 nucleotides: TGCGCCAGCAGCTTTGCAGGGGCGTCTCCTGAAGCTTTCTTT. This encodes CASSFAGASPEAFF.